What follows are 28 T cell receptor delta chains derived from one specimen sequenced in a study of γδ T cells in repeated Plasmodium falciparum infection. Flow sorting of PBMC yielded separate Vgamma9/Vdelta2+ and Vdelta2-negative gammadelta T cell populations for bulk repertoire analysis. TCRdb redid clone calling on the multiplex PCR reads using CATT. Among tens of thousands of delta-chain clones listed, around 1.4% were seen once. Sample: gamma-delta T cells from blood. These receptors were taken from a pool of human donors (malaria-infected and uninfected, not separated).

Points on this clone: This sequence is one base from a far larger clone and is likely a read error. Other DNA sequences in the sample encode the same CDR3. The V and J genes are TRDV2 and TRDJ1; 11 positions match TRDD3. No J segment appears in TCRdb, so it was assigned here by matching the sequence to germline. The V gene's germline CDR1 is GEAIGNYY and CDR2 EKD. The CDR3 loop spans 23 amino acids. V was clipped by 0 bases and J by 0 bases; unmatched bases: 23. The chain's CDR3 is CACDTGSHSLNTGGYPYTDKLIF. For the CDR3, the DNA is TGTGCCTGTGACACCGGTTCCCACTCCCTCAATACTGGGGGATATCCGTACACCGATAAACTCATCTTT.

As regards this clone: The protein held in TCRdb is that of a much larger clone and does not match this DNA's translation at residue 12, likely because of a read error; the protein shown is translated from the DNA. For the CDR3, the DNA is TGTGCCTGTGACGCACTTACTGGGGGATCTGCGGCCGATAAACTCATCTTT. It encodes CACDALTGGSAADKLIF. This chain uses TRDV2 with TRDJ1; 10 bases fit TRDD3. Here the J gene came from matching the DNA to germline, since TCRdb omits it. Per germline, CDR1 GEAIGNYY and CDR2 EKD. The CDR3 spans 17 residues. With V trimmed by 3 bases and J by 3 bases, 12 bases remained unmatched.

This clone turned up a few times. TCRdb has a much larger clone's protein, which differs at residue 14 from the translation of this DNA, likely because of a read error; what is shown is the protein translated from the DNA. V usage is TRDV2 and J usage is TRDJ1; 7 bases fit TRDD3. The J gene was not available in TCRdb and was assigned here by matching the DNA to germline segments. The CDR3 is 17 residues long. Germline V gene data show CDR1 as GEAIGNYY and CDR2 as EKD. The CDR3 loop is CACDTVGEAPRTDILIF. In nucleotides, the CDR3 is TGTGCCTGTGACACCGTGGGGGAGGCCCCGAGAACCGATATACTCATCTTT.

This clone has only a few counts. A far more abundant clone sits one base away, making this likely a read error. Other DNA sequences from this sample encode an identical CDR3 as well. The chain has TRDV2 and TRDJ1, with 10 bases fitting TRDD3. The J gene is absent in TCRdb and was assigned here via DNA matching to germline. CDR1 is GEAIGNYY, CDR2 EKD, per germline. The CDR3 totals 16 residues. V was clipped by 2 bases and J by 0 bases; unmatched bases: 5. DNA of the CDR3: TGTGCCTGTGACAAACTGGGGGATCCGTACACCGATAAACTCATCTTT. Protein: CACDKLGDPYTDKLIF.

Remarks on this clone: The amino acid sequence in TCRdb belongs to a much larger clone and departs from this DNA's translation at residue 7, likely a sequencing read error; the sequence shown is translated from the DNA. The CDR3 coding sequence is TGTGCTCTTGGGGAACCCCACCTCGTCCCAAACAGGGCGTACACCGATAAACTCATCTTT. It codes for CALGEPHLVPNRAYTDKLIF. V gene TRDV1 combines with J gene TRDJ1, with D unclear. Germline assignment: CDR1 TSWWSYY and CDR2 QGS. There are 20 residues in the CDR3. With 1 base removed from V and 0 bases from J, the gap between germline ends came to 24 bases.

This clone was counted a few times. The protein in TCRdb stems from a much larger clone and differs at residue 14 from this DNA's translation, likely a read error; here the protein is translated from the DNA. The genes are TRDV2 and TRDJ1, with 7 bases identical to TRDD3. TCRdb records no J gene; here it was assigned by comparing the DNA to germline. The CDR3 spans 19 residues. The germline V gene has CDR1 GEAIGNYY and CDR2 EKD. Trimming took 0 bases from V and 3 from J; bases not matched to a gene: 18. The chain's CDR3 is CACDTVYGMGELYADKLIF. CDR3 nucleotides: TGTGCCTGTGACACCGTTTATGGGATGGGGGAGCTGTACGCCGATAAACTCATCTTT.

On this clone: A far larger clone lies a single base away; this is likely a read error. CDR3 loop: CALGEPSRPYSWYTDKLIF. In DNA, the CDR3 is TGTGCTCTTGGGGAGCCGTCCCGCCCGTATTCATGGTACACCGATAAACTCATCTTT. The chain uses TRDV1 and TRDJ1, with unresolved D. TCRdb records no J gene; here it was assigned by comparing the DNA to germline. Looked up from germline, CDR1 is TSWWSYY and CDR2 is QGS. The CDR3 runs to 19 residues. V was shortened by 3 bases and J by 0 bases, with 23 bases between the two germline ends.

This clone was counted ten times or more. TCRdb's entry gives the protein of a much larger clone, which mismatches this DNA's translation at residue 24, likely from a read error; the protein reported here is translated from the DNA. The genes are TRDV1 and TRDJ1; TRDD2 matches 8 bases. CDR1 and CDR2 from the germline V gene are TSWWSYY and QGS. There are 26 residues in the CDR3. CDR3 sequence (DNA): TGTGCTCTTGGGGAACTAGGAGTCAGGAGCTTCCTACGGCTGGGGATGCCACCCAACCCATCCGATAAATTCATCTTT. Protein: CALGELGVRSFLRLGMPPNPSDKFIF.

Concerning this clone: With a far larger clone one base away, a read error is the likely cause. The sample has other DNA sequences that encode this CDR3 too. The chain employs TRDV2 and TRDJ3; TRDD3 aligns across 8 bases. TCRdb offers no J gene call, so here the DNA was matched to germline to obtain one. CDR3 length equals 20 residues. Germline V CDR1 and CDR2: GEAIGNYY, EKD. V was pared by 0 bases and J by 1 base, with 10 bases of the junction left unmatched. The CDR3 coding sequence is TGTGCCTGTGACACCCTCTCTGGGGGAACCGGATCCTGGGACACCCGACAGATGTTTTTC. It translates to CACDTLSGGTGSWDTRQMFF.

Ten or more counts support this clone. V is TRDV1 and J is TRDJ1; a possible D gene is TRDD3 (6 bases). This CDR3 has 18 amino acids. The ends were cut back, 2 bases at V and 6 bases at J, with 25 bases in the middle. Germline assignment: CDR1 TSWWSYY and CDR2 QGS. CDR3 protein: CALGEAGLLDLGINKLIF. CDR3 nucleotide sequence: TGTGCTCTTGGGGAAGCGGGCCTCCTAGACCTGGGGATCAATAAACTCATCTTT.

The sample holds a few counts of this clone. Only one base separates this from a far larger clonotype, so it likely reflects a read error. Different DNA sequences within this sample yield the same CDR3. This rearrangement joins TRDV3 to TRDJ1, with 8 bases matching TRDD2. The J gene was missing in TCRdb and was found by matching the end of the DNA to germline. Looked up from germline, CDR1 is TVYSNPD and CDR2 is GDNSRS (reference sequence). The CDR3 is 26 residues long. The CDR3 bases are TGCGCCTTTAGCTCCGTCCATACTTCCTACACACGGAGGGTGGACATACCCAGATATGACACCGATAAACTCATCTTT. Protein sequence: CAFSSVHTSYTRRVDIPRYDTDKLIF. The full variable domain, its missing parts supplied by reference TRDV3 and TRDJ1, is CDKVTQSSPDQTVASGSEVVLLCTYDTVYSNPDLFWYRIRPDYSFQFVFYGDNSRSEGADFTQGRFSVKHILTQKAFHLVISPVRTEDSATYYCAFSSVHTSYTRRVDIPRYDTDKLIFGKGTRVTVEP.

On this clone: This probably arose from a read error, given a far larger clone one base away. The same CDR3 also results from other DNA sequences found in this sample. No J gene was called, and the V gene is TRDV2; the DNA was not compared with TRDD3, the D call given in the table. CDR3 length: 16 amino acids. From germline, CDR1 is GEAIGNYY and CDR2 EKD. CDR3 loop: CACDTGLGDSTDKLIF. The DNA for the CDR3 is TGTGCCTGTGACACCGGACTGGGGGATAGCACCGATAAACTCATCTTC.

This clone was observed a handful of times. Given a far larger clone just one base away, this is likely a sequencing read error. The sample holds other DNA sequences that translate to the same CDR3. The V gene call reads TRDV2; no J gene was called; the table gives TRDD3 as D, unverified against the DNA. The CDR3 sequence is 19 residues long. Germline V gene sequence: CDR1 GEAIGNYY, CDR2 EKD. CDR3 sequence: CACEGLPTGGYKDTDKLIF. The CDR3 nucleotides are TGTGCCTGTGAAGGCCTTCCTACCGGGGGATACAAGGACACCGATAAACTCATCTTC.

As for this clone: TCRdb attributes to this sequence the protein of a much larger clone, which differs from the DNA translation at residue 19; a read error is likely, and the protein displayed is translated from the DNA. The sample carries other DNA sequences with the same CDR3. The chain has TRDV1 and TRDJ1; the match to TRDD3 covers 12 bases. The CDR3 extends over 21 amino acids. The germline CDR1 and CDR2 sequences are TSWWSYY and QGS. CDR3 sequence (DNA): TGTGCTCTTGGGGAACCGGCTTCCTACGTTGTGCTGGGGGATACGCTCGATAAACCCATCTTT. It translates to CALGEPASYVVLGDTLDKPIF.

In its sample, this clone was seen a few times. A far larger clone is only one base removed, so a read error is likely. Other DNA sequences of this sample code for an identical CDR3. The rearrangement uses TRDV1 and TRDJ1, with 8 positions matching TRDD3. Assignment of the J gene here rests on matching the DNA to germline, because TCRdb gives none. The CDR3 has 16 residues. From germline, CDR1 is TSWWSYY and CDR2 QGS. Here the CDR3 reads CALRKWGIYGTDKLIF. As DNA, the CDR3 is TGTGCCCTTAGGAAATGGGGGATTTATGGCACCGATAAACTCATCTTT.

This clone was seen many times. A far larger clone is off by one base, so a read error is likely. Other DNA sequences from this sample encode an identical CDR3 as well. CDR3 sequence: CACDTIGGYSWDTRQMFF. CDR3 bases: TGTGCCTGTGACACTATCGGGGGATACTCCTGGGACACCCGACAGATGTTTTTC. The chain carries TRDV2 and TRDJ3; 8 bases match TRDD3. V gave up 1 base and J gave up 0 bases; unmatched junction bases: 4. Germline CDR1 and CDR2: GEAIGNYY and EKD. This CDR3 is 18 amino acids long.

On this clone: The protein TCRdb lists belongs to a much larger clone and differs from this DNA's translation at residue 19, which points to a read error; the protein shown is made from the DNA. The chain carries TRDV1 and TRDJ1, with TRDD2 identical over 8 bases. The CDR3 totals 26 residues. From germline, CDR1 is TSWWSYY and CDR2 QGS. With V trimmed by 0 bases and J by 3 bases, 36 bases remained unmatched. The CDR3 is CALGELGVRSFLRLGMPPSPSDKLIF. CDR3 nucleotides: TGTGCTCTTGGGGAACTAGGAGTCAGGAGCTTCCTACGGCTGGGGATGCCACCCAGCCCATCCGATAAACTCATCTTT.

Of note for this clone: A far larger clone is just one base off, so this is likely a read error. Other DNA sequences within the sample encode an identical CDR3. The chain combines TRDV1 with TRDJ1, with 10 nucleotides matching TRDD3. Germline V gives CDR1 TSWWSYY, CDR2 QGS. The ends lost 0 bases at V and 8 bases at J; junction bases unmatched: 27. The CDR3 length is 22 residues. CDR3 bases: TGTGCTCTTGGGGAACTAAGACCCTACGGGGGGATACGGAACCACGCCCTCGAAAAACTCATCTTT. Protein: CALGELRPYGGIRNHALEKLIF.

This clone was counted between two and nine times. V and J are TRAV29/DV5 and TRDJ1, with 13 positions matching TRDD3. Germline lookup yields CDR1 NSMFDY and CDR2 ISSIKDK. With V trimmed by 0 bases and J by 5 bases, 10 bases remained unmatched. CDR3 size: 17 residues. The CDR3 coding sequence is TGTGCAGCAAGCGGGAATATACTGGGGGATACGATTGATAAACTCATCTTT. Translation: CAASGNILGDTIDKLIF.

This clone was observed many times. The chain recombines TRDV1 with TRDJ2; D call uncertain. Here the J gene came from matching the DNA to germline, since TCRdb omits it. This CDR3 spans 16 amino acids. Per the germline V gene, CDR1 is TSWWSYY and CDR2 is QGS. The V end lost 4 bases, the J end lost 3 bases, and 15 bases lay between the germline ends. The CDR3 DNA reads as TGTGCTCTTGGGGGCGGCTATGCCCTCCTGACAGCACAACTCTTCTTT. This encodes CALGGGYALLTAQLFF.

This clone occurred many times. The chain carries TRDV2 and TRDJ1; 8 bases line up with TRDD3. V lost 0 bases and J lost 0; bases outside the gene matches: 14. Germline V gives CDR1 GEAIGNYY, CDR2 EKD. The CDR3 is made up of 19 amino acids. The CDR3 loop reads CACDTGVGGITPYTDKLIF. The CDR3 DNA follows: TGTGCCTGTGACACCGGAGTAGGGGGGATAACCCCTTACACCGATAAACTCATCTTT.

This clone was picked up many times. The TCRdb record carries a much larger clone's protein, which differs from this DNA's translation at residue 2; a read error is the likely cause, and the protein listed here is the DNA translation. J is TRDJ1 and V is TRDV1; TRDD3 aligns across 7 bases. The J gene is not listed in TCRdb, so it was assigned here from a DNA match to germline. Germline CDR1 TSWWSYY, CDR2 QGS. CDR3 size: 22 residues. The CDR3 DNA sequence: TGTTCTCTTGGGGAACTCAAGGTACCTACTGGGGATAAGCCCGGGGACACCGATAAACTCATCTTT. Amino acids: CSLGELKVPTGDKPGDTDKLIF.

This clone was detected only a few times. TCRdb assigns this DNA the protein of a much larger clone, which departs from its translation at residue 20; this likely reflects a read error, and the protein shown comes from translating the DNA. The chain has TRDV1 and TRDJ1; 13 bases agree with TRDD3. Here the J gene came from matching the DNA to germline, since TCRdb omits it. Trimming took 2 bases from V and 5 from J; bases not matched to a gene: 35. The CDR3 covers 26 residues. From germline, CDR1 is TSWWSYY and CDR2 QGS. Here the CDR3 reads CALGEICRSERGYWGIRVSHLDKLIF. The DNA for the CDR3 is TGTGCTCTTGGGGAAATTTGTCGTTCCGAACGAGGGTACTGGGGGATACGCGTATCCCATTTAGATAAACTCATCTTT.

Worth noting for this clone: The translation of this DNA and the TCRdb protein of a much larger clone differ at residue 14, probably owing to a read error; the protein shown here is translated from the DNA. The chain uses TRDV1 and TRDJ1; D possibly corresponds to TRDD2 (6 bases). The V gene lost 0 bases and the J gene lost 1 base, with 30 bases spanning the gap. CDR1 TSWWSYY and CDR2 QGS come from the germline V gene. This CDR3 is built from 22 residues. This CDR3 is CALGELSFPKSPSGTSTDKLIF. The CDR3 DNA reads TGTGCTCTTGGGGAACTATCCTTCCCCAAATCCCCGTCAGGGACGAGCACCGATAAACTCATCTTT.

This clone was seen more than once but under ten times. For this DNA, TCRdb reports the protein of a much larger clone, which diverges at residue 4, most likely from a read error; the protein presented here is translated directly from the DNA. The V gene is TRDV2, the J gene TRDJ2; 7 bases line up with TRDD3. The J gene is absent in TCRdb and was assigned here via DNA matching to germline. With V trimmed by 5 bases and J by 4 bases, 3 bases remained unmatched. CDR3 size: 13 residues. Germline V gives CDR1 GEAIGNYY, CDR2 EKD. The CDR3 reads CACGYWGTAQLFF. The CDR3 DNA is TGTGCCTGTGGTTACTGGGGGACAGCACAACTCTTCTTT.

On this clone: With a far larger clone one base away, a read error is the likely cause. Other DNA sequences in this specimen translate into the identical CDR3. This chain links TRDV2 with TRDJ1, with unresolved D. TCRdb carries no J gene annotation; the J gene was assigned here by matching the DNA with germline. Trimming stripped 3 bases from V and 1 base from J, with 11 bases between. Germline lookup yields CDR1 GEAIGNYY and CDR2 EKD. CDR3 length equals 14 residues. CDR3 sequence (DNA): TGTGCCTGTGACTCATTGGGACTCACCGATAAACTCATCTTT. It encodes CACDSLGLTDKLIF.

This clone was seen a few times. The translation of this DNA and the TCRdb protein of a much larger clone differ at residue 4, probably owing to a read error; the protein shown here is translated from the DNA. The chain combines TRDV1 with TRDJ1, with a weak D call TRDD3 (5 bases). Germline matching of the DNA provided the J gene here, since TCRdb leaves it blank. Trimming removed 8 bases from V and 1 base from J, with 20 bases in between. Germline V lookup: CDR1 TSWWSYY, CDR2 QGS. CDR3 length equals 16 residues. The CDR3 sequence is CALRAPGWVITDKLIF. In DNA, the CDR3 is TGTGCTCTTAGGGCTCCTGGCTGGGTAATCACCGATAAACTCATCTTT.

Remarks on this clone: The TCRdb protein, from a much larger clone, departs from this DNA's translation at residue 5, likely by read error; the protein shown derives from the DNA. This chain uses TRDV1 with TRDJ1, with TRDD2 identical over 7 bases. Germline CDR1 and CDR2: TSWWSYY and QGS. CDR3 size: 19 residues. The trim removed 3 bases at V and 0 bases at J, leaving 16 bases unmatched. CDR3 in amino acids: CALGDPGFLRSIDTDKLIF. CDR3 coding DNA: TGTGCTCTTGGGGATCCGGGGTTCCTACGGTCTATAGACACCGATAAACTCATCTTT.